This T cell receptor (beta chain) was sequenced during a study of identifying expanded T cells in peripheral blood. Notes on the study in general: Technical replicates showed around 1.2 changed clones; approximately two weeks 15 to 20; four weeks 19. Approximately 2-week clone count variance significantly increased as total template count grew.

Sequenced by immunoSEQ multiplex PCR; TCRdb stores in-frame clones only, minus some. This table holds about 110,000 clones, less than 90% found once. As to this clone: Its antigen remains unidentified.

The germline CDR1 and CDR2 sequences are MNHEY and SVGAGI. V dropped 6 bases and J dropped 1 base, with 12 bases sitting between them. The CDR3 length is 15 residues. No infections or other immune events were documented during collection. The chain couples TRBV6-5 to TRBJ1-4; D unclear. The sequence derives from a person between 18 and 75 years old in good health. Sequences were obtained from blood. The CDR3 sequence: CASSDNVGTNEKLFF. Here the CDR3 DNA reads TGTGCCAGCAGCGACAATGTGGGAACTAATGAAAAACTGTTTTTT.